The 30 T cell receptor beta chains listed next were all sequenced from one sample in a study of Ad26.COV2.S vaccination and SARS-CoV-2 variants. Treatment defined: over 15 received Ad26.COV2.S at low or high dose, single or two shots; about 5 received placebo; per-sample allocation not given. Each sample was drawn 63 days after the first injection (of vaccine or placebo). Profiled with immunoSEQ multiplex PCR; TCRdb holds only in-frame clones, not every one. In the table there are a few hundred thousand clones, approximately 88% of which are singletons. The sample in question was peripheral blood, obtained in a trial of Ad26.COV2.S vaccine versus placebo. The source is a person between 18 and 60 years old who received the Ad26.COV2.S COVID-19 vaccine or a placebo.

Note on this clone: The identical CDR3 is also encoded by other nucleotide sequences in the sample. The chain employs TRBV3-1 (or the pseudogene TRBV3-2) and TRBJ1-4, with D unclear. Looked up from germline, CDR1 is LGHDT and CDR2 is YNNKEL (reference sequence). CDR3 length: 14 amino acids. V dropped 1 base and J dropped 0 bases, with 3 bases sitting between them. The CDR3 spells CASSQGATNEKLFF. The CDR3, as DNA: TGTGCCAGCAGCCAAGGCGCAACTAATGAAAAACTGTTTTTT.

J is TRBJ2-2 and V is TRBV28; 9 nucleotides line up with TRBD2. Germline V gives CDR1 MDHEN, CDR2 SYDVKM. The V segment lost 3 bases and the J segment 5 bases; nucleotides outside the gene matches: 7. The CDR3 covers 16 residues. The CDR3 loop reads CASSLSRGGATGELFF. The CDR3 bases are TGTGCCAGCAGTTTGTCTCGCGGGGGGGCAACCGGGGAGCTGTTTTTT.

The chain carries TRBV18 and TRBJ2-7; TRBD2 aligns across 8 bases. Per germline, CDR1 KGHSH and CDR2 LQKENI. V lost 0 bases to trimming and J lost 6 bases; unmatched junction nucleotides: 7. This CDR3 comprises 15 residues. CDR3 amino acids: CASSPPGGGISEQYF. The CDR3 DNA is TGTGCCAGCTCACCACCGGGCGGGGGGATCAGCGAGCAGTACTTC.

The chain is built from TRBV12-3 or TRBV12-4 and TRBJ2-1; D unresolved. The CDR3 covers 12 residues. Trimming cost V 7 bases and J 9 bases, with 13 bases left between them. The CDR3: CASTPGVSEQFF. The CDR3 DNA sequence: TGTGCCAGCACCCCTGGGGTAAGTGAGCAGTTCTTC.

This clone was observed once. V usage is TRBV3-1 (or the pseudogene TRBV3-2) and J usage is TRBJ1-2; maybe TRBD1 (6 bases). The V gene's germline CDR1 is LGHDT and CDR2 YNNKEL (reference sequence). This CDR3 spans 15 amino acids. With 2 bases removed from V and 4 bases from J, the gap between germline ends came to 14 bases. The CDR3 DNA sequence: TGTGCCAGCAGCCAAAATTTGGGGACACCCTATGGCTACACCTTC. It is translated as CASSQNLGTPYGYTF.

The chain joins TRBV5-1 to TRBJ1-5; TRBD1 is a possible D gene (5 bases). Between the trimmed V and J ends, which lost 3 bases and 0 bases, there was a span of 25 bases. The CDR3 covers 20 residues. The V gene's germline CDR1 is SGHRS and CDR2 YFSETQ. As DNA, the CDR3 is TGCGCCAGCAGCTCAGACTCGACAGCCCAACTTTTATATAGCAATCAGCCCCAGCATTTT. It translates to CASSSDSTAQLLYSNQPQHF.

This clone came up once. The V and J genes are TRBV30 and TRBJ1-3; 10 bases are shared with TRBD1. This CDR3 region has 15 residues. The V gene's germline CDR1 is GTSNPN and CDR2 SVGIG (reference sequence). J was trimmed by 4 bases and V by 1 base; bases with no gene match: 4. The CDR3 DNA follows: TGTGCCTGGAGTGGAGACAGGGGGCAAGGAAACACCATATATTTT. Translating it yields CAWSGDRGQGNTIYF.

This chain uses TRBV7-2 with TRBJ2-5, with D perhaps TRBD1 (5 bases). The germline gives CDR1 SGHTA, CDR2 FQGNSA. The CDR3 sequence is 14 residues long. The V end lost 4 bases, the J end lost 1 base, and 10 bases lay between the germline ends. The CDR3 nucleotides are TGTGCCAGCAGCTCTCAGACAGTCCAAGAGACCCAGTACTTC. Translating gives CASSSQTVQETQYF.

This rearrangement joins TRBV28 to TRBJ2-3, with 10 bases aligning to TRBD2. The CDR3 consists of 15 residues. After removal of 3 bases from V and 7 bases from J, the junction contained 7 bases not matched to a gene. Per germline, CDR1 MDHEN and CDR2 SYDVKM. DNA of the CDR3: TGTGCCAGCAGTTTTCTAGCGGGGGCCCGGTATACGCAGTATTTT. Translating gives CASSFLAGARYTQYF.

The genes are TRBV7-7 and TRBJ2-2, with TRBD1 matching over 7 bases. CDR3 length equals 15 residues. V lost 4 bases to trimming and J lost 3 bases; unmatched junction nucleotides: 5. Germline CDR1 SSHAT, CDR2 FNYEAQ (reference sequence). The CDR3 region is CASSSTGVDTGELFF. The CDR3 DNA reads as TGTGCCAGCAGCTCCACAGGGGTTGACACCGGGGAGCTGTTTTTT.

The CDR3 spells CAWSRPKYYQETQYF. The CDR3 coding sequence is TGTGCCTGGAGCCGCCCGAAATATTACCAAGAGACCCAGTACTTC. The chain is built from TRBV30 and TRBJ2-5; unclear D gene. Germline V gene lookup returns CDR1 GTSNPN and CDR2 SVGIG (reference sequence). V lost 3 bases and J 0 bases, leaving 14 bases between the germline ends. The CDR3 is 15 amino acids.

The chain combines TRBV4-1 with TRBJ2-3; D gene unclear. CDR3 size: 14 residues. Trimming cost V 4 bases and J 4 bases, with 12 bases left between them. Germline CDR1 is MGHRA and CDR2 is YSYEKL. The CDR3 is CASSREVGPDTQYF. In DNA form, the CDR3 reads TGCGCCAGCAGCCGTGAGGTTGGGCCAGATACGCAGTATTTT.

This rearrangement joins TRBV6-2 or TRBV6-3 to TRBJ1-6, with D unclear. CDR1 is MNHEY and CDR2 is SVGEGT in the germline V gene. The CDR3 spans 19 residues. V lost 2 bases, J lost 0 bases, and 17 bases lay in between. CDR3 sequence reads: CASSYPPDAPSSYNSPLHF. CDR3 sequence (DNA): TGTGCCAGCAGTTACCCCCCGGATGCTCCCAGCTCCTATAATTCACCCCTCCACTTT.

CDR3 region: CASKISGRVNTGELFF. The CDR3, as DNA: TGTGCCAGCAAAATATCGGGCAGGGTGAACACCGGGGAGCTGTTTTTT. The chain carries TRBV27 and TRBJ2-2, with TRBD1 as a possible D gene (5 bases). Germline values: CDR1 MNHEY, CDR2 SMNVEV (reference sequence). This CDR3 has 16 amino acids. With 7 bases removed from V and 1 base from J, the gap between germline ends came to 16 bases.

The chain recombines TRBV18 with TRBJ2-1; 10 nucleotides match TRBD1. Germline CDR1 reads KGHSH; CDR2 reads LQKENI. J lost 16 bases, V lost 5 bases, and 5 bases had no gene match. CDR3 length: 11 residues. CDR3: CASSYGTGVFF. The CDR3 coding sequence is TGTGCCAGCTCATATGGGACAGGGGTTTTCTTC.

The J gene is TRBJ1-3, the V gene TRBV18; D gene ambiguous. Trimming pared 3 bases from V and 9 bases from J, leaving 12 bases between. The germline V gene has CDR1 KGHSH and CDR2 LQKENI. The CDR3 sequence is 13 residues long. The CDR3 DNA reads as TGTGCCAGCTCACCTTTGACGTCGAGCACCATATATTTT. This encodes CASSPLTSSTIYF. Variable domain in full (rest from reference TRBV18 and TRBJ1-3): NAGVMQNPRHLVRRRGQEARLRCSPMKGHSHVYWYRQLPEEGLKFMVYLQKENIIDESGMPKERFSAEFPKEGPSILRIQQVVRGDSAAYFCASSPLTSSTIYFGEGSWLTVV.

The V gene is TRBV29-1, the J gene TRBJ2-6; the D call may be TRBD1 or TRBD2 (5 bases each). The V gene lost 4 bases and the J gene lost 1 base, with 20 bases spanning the gap. The V gene's germline CDR1 is SQVTM and CDR2 ANQGSEA. This CDR3 contains 18 residues. The CDR3 loop is CSVGWDGEVGSGANVLTF. CDR3 bases: TGCAGCGTTGGTTGGGACGGGGAAGTCGGGTCTGGGGCCAACGTCCTGACTTTC.

The rearrangement uses TRBV30 and TRBJ2-3, with 7 bases fitting TRBD1. V was clipped by 2 bases and J by 2 bases; unmatched bases: 4. This CDR3 comprises 14 residues. Germline CDR1 and CDR2: GTSNPN and SVGIG (reference sequence). CDR3 loop: CAWSTGQITDTQYF. For the CDR3, the DNA is TGTGCCTGGAGTACGGGACAGATCACAGATACGCAGTATTTT.

This sequence joins TRBV2 and TRBJ1-4; TRBD1 might be the D (6 bases). The CDR3 covers 15 residues. V lost 7 bases and J lost 0, with 12 bases in between. Germline-derived CDR1 and CDR2 are SNHLY and FYNNEI. The CDR3 region has the DNA TGTGCCAGCATGTTTCGGACAGCAACTAATGAAAAACTGTTTTTT. Encoded protein: CASMFRTATNEKLFF.

This clone was counted a single time. This rearrangement joins TRBV10-3 to TRBJ1-1; D remains unclear. Germline CDR1 is ENHRY and CDR2 is SYGVKD. Trimming took 6 bases from V and 6 from J, leaving 8 bases between them. The CDR3 extends over 11 amino acids. CDR3 nucleotides: TGTGCCATCAGCGCAGGCTCTGAAGCTTTCTTT. Translation gives CAISAGSEAFF.

This clone was seen only once. The chain recombines TRBV4-1 with TRBJ2-7; D remains unclear. Trimming left V 2 bases short and J 2 bases short, with 16 bases between. This CDR3 region has 16 residues. CDR1 and CDR2 from the germline V gene are MGHRA and YSYEKL. This CDR3 reads CASSQLPGDKPYEQYF. CDR3 sequence (DNA): TGCGCCAGCAGCCAACTCCCCGGCGACAAGCCCTACGAGCAGTACTTC.

This chain uses TRBV7-9 with TRBJ2-2; 8 positions match TRBD2. J was trimmed by 5 bases and V by 2 bases; bases with no gene match: 7. There are 16 residues in the CDR3. Germline assignment: CDR1 SEHNR and CDR2 FQNEAQ (reference sequence). For the CDR3, the DNA is TGTGCCAGCAGCTTAAGGAGCGGGGGTCGGACCGGGGAGCTGTTTTTT. Amino acids: CASSLRSGGRTGELFF.

The rearrangement uses TRBV6-5 and TRBJ2-7; 11 nucleotides align to TRBD1. J gave up 7 bases and V 7 bases, and 9 bases lay outside the gene matches. The CDR3 sequence is 14 residues long. The germline gives CDR1 MNHEY, CDR2 SVGAGI. CDR3 protein: CASITDRGRREQYF. The CDR3 nucleotides are TGTGCCAGCATCACGGACAGGGGGCGTCGGGAGCAGTACTTC.

This chain joins TRBV6-5 and TRBJ2-7; either TRBD1 or TRBD2 may fit D (5 bases each). Trimming shortened V by 5 bases and J by 4 bases, and 12 bases separated the two germline ends. In germline, CDR1 is MNHEY, CDR2 SVGAGI. The CDR3 runs to 13 residues. CDR3 bases: TGTGCCAGCAGTACCCGGGACCAATACGAGCAGTACTTC. Its translation: CASSTRDQYEQYF.

The chain joins TRBV12-3 or TRBV12-4 to TRBJ2-7; D is ambiguous. Between the trimmed V and J ends, which lost 4 bases and 3 bases, there was a span of 7 bases. The CDR3 runs to 12 residues. The DNA of the CDR3 is TGTGCCAGCAGTTCGACTGTCTACGAGCAGTACTTC. This codes for CASSSTVYEQYF.

The J gene is TRBJ1-1, the V gene TRBV19; D gene unclear. Looked up from germline, CDR1 is LNHDA and CDR2 is SQIVND (reference sequence). This CDR3 contains 14 residues. The V end was cut by 5 bases, the J end by 1 base, with 11 bases between. CDR3 sequence reads: CASSFGSRNTEAFF. DNA for the CDR3: TGTGCCAGTAGTTTCGGGAGCCGGAACACTGAAGCTTTCTTT.

The V gene is TRBV7-3, the J gene TRBJ2-1, with 8 nucleotides matching TRBD2. Germline V gives CDR1 SGHTA, CDR2 FQGTGA. The CDR3 totals 15 residues. V was clipped by 5 bases and J by 6 bases; unmatched bases: 9. CDR3 in DNA: TGTGCCAGCAGCCCCAGGCGGGGGGCGGTCAATGAGCAGTTCTTC. Amino acids: CASSPRRGAVNEQFF.

This clone was found a few times. This chain joins TRBV6-5 and TRBJ2-7, with D uncertain. V was clipped by 0 bases and J by 5 bases, with 8 bases between them. This CDR3 region has 13 residues. The germline CDR1 and CDR2 sequences are MNHEY and SVGAGI. The CDR3 spells CASSYSTENEQYF. CDR3 sequence (DNA): TGTGCCAGCAGTTACTCGACGGAGAACGAGCAGTACTTC.

This clone was seen once. Other nucleotide sequences in the sample specify the same CDR3. V is TRBV7-2 and J is TRBJ2-3; D is ambiguous. The V and J ends lost 3 bases and 0 bases respectively, with 4 bases between them. The CDR3 consists of 13 residues. Germline V gene lookup returns CDR1 SGHTA and CDR2 FQGNSA. CDR3 coding DNA: TGTGCCAGCAGCTTGCCGAGCACAGATACGCAGTATTTT. Translation gives CASSLPSTDTQYF.

This clone was observed a few times. CDR3 DNA: TGTGCCAGTAGTAGGACAGGGTCGTACGAGCAGTACTTC. Translation: CASSRTGSYEQYF. The chain combines TRBV19 with TRBJ2-7; TRBD1 aligns across 8 bases. This CDR3 region has 13 residues. Germline values: CDR1 LNHDA, CDR2 SQIVND (reference sequence). Trimming took 4 bases from V and 4 from J; bases not matched to a gene: 3. Filled out from reference TRBV19 and TRBJ2-7, the complete variable domain reads DGGITQSPKYLFRKEGQNVTLSCEQNLNHDAMYWYRQDPGQGLRLIYYSQIVNDFQKGDIAEGYSVSREKKESFPLTVTSAQKNPTAFYLCASSRTGSYEQYFGPGTRLTVT.